This T cell receptor beta chain was recorded in a study of blood T cell repertoires in COVID-19 (dated by TCRdb to 2018 to 2020). Looking at the study overall: Collaborator samples came from the United States, Italy and Spain and covered acute and convalescent phases of COVID-19. The material from the prospective study consisted of cDNA or gDNA derived from T cells, B-cell-depleted T cells, or PBMCs. Deeply sampled blood TCRbeta repertoires from subjects exposed to, actively infected with, or recovered from COVID-19 were included in the dataset. The repertoires were released in a freely available public database meant as a resource for research on the immune response to SARS-CoV-2. The samples were drawn from the first 160 participants of the ongoing ImmuneRACE study and from over 950 subjects provided by 6 global collaborators. Sample metadata almost always included a de-identified subject ID, COVID-19 status, age in years and sex. Where available, HLA class I and class II types were taken from metadata supplied by the sample provider and were not determined by assay-based typing.

Note on this clone: Its antigen remains undetermined. Base qualities are not at hand, and no much larger clone is one base apart.

TCRbeta CDR3 regions were amplified from genomic DNA by means of the immunoSEQ Assay, a bias-controlled multiplex PCR. Regarding the original processing steps: The number of nucleated cells in each sample was estimated by amplification of reference gene primers within the assay. To quantify the absolute abundance of each unique TCRbeta CDR3 rearrangement, sequence reads were collapsed and filtered. For each sample, productive Simpson clonality was calculated by taking the square root of Simpson's diversity index across productive rearrangements. This is the immuneACCESS table as TCRdb keeps it, with only in-frame sequences that have V and J called. A part of the clones is gone; compared with another copy, unresolved V genes explain less than half, and the rest is unexplained. V and J calls and clone size are those listed in that table; D and trimming were worked out from the DNA. The sample includes 250,000 to 300,000 clones, with approximately 90% observed a single time. The ten largest clones represent over 2% of the sample.

V was cut back by 5 bases and J by 12 bases, leaving a gap of 10 bases between them. Sequences SNHLY (CDR1) and FYNNEI (CDR2) are obtained from the germline V gene. The CDR3, cysteine through phenylalanine, is 11 amino acids long. The entry retains the CDR3 DNA only, 33 bases that are in frame from base 1. One collaborating source in Seattle enrolled patients during active infection and followed them longitudinally through the course of disease. Whole blood was collected in K2EDTA tubes by collaborating institutions according to the institutions' own protocols. For TCRbeta analysis, collaborators shipped samples as frozen whole blood, isolated PBMCs, or DNA extracted from either of those sample types. Study-wide findings and limitations: The amount of clinical and demographic metadata varied by source and participant and was provided uncurated.

Sequencing was performed on peripheral blood. The sequence links TRBV2 to TRBJ1-4, with TRBD1 as a weak D call on 5 bases. The sequence derives from a woman in her twenties or thirties with COVID-19, enrolled during active disease. The DNA sequence reads TGTGCCAGCAGTCCCCTCAGGGAACTGTTTTTT. It specifies CASSPLRELFF.